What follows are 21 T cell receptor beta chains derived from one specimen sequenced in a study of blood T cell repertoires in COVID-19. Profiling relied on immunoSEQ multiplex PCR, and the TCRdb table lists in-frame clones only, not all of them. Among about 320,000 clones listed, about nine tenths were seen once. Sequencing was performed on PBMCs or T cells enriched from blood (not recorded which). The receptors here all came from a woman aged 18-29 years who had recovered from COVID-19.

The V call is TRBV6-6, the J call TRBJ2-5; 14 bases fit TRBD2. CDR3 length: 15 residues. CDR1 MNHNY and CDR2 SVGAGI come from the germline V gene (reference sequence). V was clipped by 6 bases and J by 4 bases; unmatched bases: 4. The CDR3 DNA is TGTGCCAGCAGCGGGACTAGCGGGGGAGGAGAGACCCAGTACTTC. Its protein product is CASSGTSGGGETQYF.

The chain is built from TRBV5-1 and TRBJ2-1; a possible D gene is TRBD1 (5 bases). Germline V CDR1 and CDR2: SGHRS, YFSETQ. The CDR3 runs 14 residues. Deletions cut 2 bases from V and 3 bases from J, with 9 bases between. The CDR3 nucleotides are TGCGCCAGCAGCTTAGGGGCGGACTACAATGAGCAGTTCTTC. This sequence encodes CASSLGADYNEQFF.

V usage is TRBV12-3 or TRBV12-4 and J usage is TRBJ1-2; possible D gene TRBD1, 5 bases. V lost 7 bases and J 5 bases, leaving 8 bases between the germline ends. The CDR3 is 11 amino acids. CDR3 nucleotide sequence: TGTGCCAGCACCCCAGGGTATGGCTACACCTTC. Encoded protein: CASTPGYGYTF.

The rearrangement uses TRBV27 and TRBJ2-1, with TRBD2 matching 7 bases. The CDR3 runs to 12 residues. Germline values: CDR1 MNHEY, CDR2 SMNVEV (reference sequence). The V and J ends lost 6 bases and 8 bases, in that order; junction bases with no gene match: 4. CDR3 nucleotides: TGTGCCAGCAGCTGGGGGGGACATGAGCAGTTCTTC. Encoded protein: CASSWGGHEQFF.

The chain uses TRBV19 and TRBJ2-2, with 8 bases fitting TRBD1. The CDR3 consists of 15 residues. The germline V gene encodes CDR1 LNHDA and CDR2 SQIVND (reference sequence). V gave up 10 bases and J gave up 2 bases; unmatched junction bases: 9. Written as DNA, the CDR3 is TGTGCCACCCGGGACAGGCCATTTAACACCGGGGAGCTGTTTTTT. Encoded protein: CATRDRPFNTGELFF.

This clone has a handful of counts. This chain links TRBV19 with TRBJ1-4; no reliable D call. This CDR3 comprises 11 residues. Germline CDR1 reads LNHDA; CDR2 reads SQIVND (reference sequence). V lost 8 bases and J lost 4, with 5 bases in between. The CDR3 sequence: CASLLNEKLFF. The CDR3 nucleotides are TGTGCCAGTCTCCTTAATGAAAAACTGTTTTTT.

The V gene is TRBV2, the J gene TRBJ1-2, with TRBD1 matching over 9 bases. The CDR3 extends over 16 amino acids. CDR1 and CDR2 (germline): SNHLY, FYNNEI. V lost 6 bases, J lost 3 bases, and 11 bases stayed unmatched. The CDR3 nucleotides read TGTGCCAGCAGCCAAAGCGGGACAGGGATCTACTATGGCTACACCTTC. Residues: CASSQSGTGIYYGYTF.

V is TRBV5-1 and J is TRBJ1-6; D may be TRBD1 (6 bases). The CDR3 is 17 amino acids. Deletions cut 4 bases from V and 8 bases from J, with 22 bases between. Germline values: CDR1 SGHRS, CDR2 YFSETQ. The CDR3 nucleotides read TGCGCCAGCAGCCGGAAGACAGGCCAAATGGACCATTCACCCCTCCACTTT. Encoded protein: CASSRKTGQMDHSPLHF.

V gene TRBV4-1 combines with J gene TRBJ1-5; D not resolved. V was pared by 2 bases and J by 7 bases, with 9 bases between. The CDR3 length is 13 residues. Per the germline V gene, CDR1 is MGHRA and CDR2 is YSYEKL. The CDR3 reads CASSQSLLQPQHF. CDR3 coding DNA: TGCGCCAGCAGCCAATCTTTACTGCAGCCCCAGCATTTT.

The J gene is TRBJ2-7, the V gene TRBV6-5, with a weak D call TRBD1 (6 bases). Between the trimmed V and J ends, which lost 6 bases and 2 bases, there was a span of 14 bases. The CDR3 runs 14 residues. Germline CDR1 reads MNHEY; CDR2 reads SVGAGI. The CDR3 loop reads CASRTTGVPYEQYF. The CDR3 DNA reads TGTGCCAGCAGGACGACAGGTGTGCCCTACGAGCAGTACTTC.

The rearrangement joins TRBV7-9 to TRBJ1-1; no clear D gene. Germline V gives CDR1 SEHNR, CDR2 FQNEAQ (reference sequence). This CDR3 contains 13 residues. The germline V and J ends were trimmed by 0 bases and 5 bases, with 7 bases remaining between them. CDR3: CASSLAQATEAFF. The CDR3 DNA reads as TGTGCCAGCAGCTTAGCGCAGGCTACTGAAGCTTTCTTT.

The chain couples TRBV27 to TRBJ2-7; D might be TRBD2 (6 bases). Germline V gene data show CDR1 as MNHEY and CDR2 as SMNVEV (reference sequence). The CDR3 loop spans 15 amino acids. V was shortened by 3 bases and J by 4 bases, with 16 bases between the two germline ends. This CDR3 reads CASSFSWGRGYEQYF. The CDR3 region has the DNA TGTGCCAGCAGTTTTTCGTGGGGCCGGGGGTACGAGCAGTACTTC.

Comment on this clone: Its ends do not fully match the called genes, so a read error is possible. The CDR3 nucleotides are TGTGCCAGCACTCGGGACTCCTCCAATGAGCAGTTCTTC. As protein: CASTRDSSNEQFF. This chain links TRBV10-3 with TRBJ2-1, with D possibly being TRBD2 (6 bases). Germline-derived CDR1 and CDR2 are ENHRY and SYGVKD. CDR3 size: 13 residues.

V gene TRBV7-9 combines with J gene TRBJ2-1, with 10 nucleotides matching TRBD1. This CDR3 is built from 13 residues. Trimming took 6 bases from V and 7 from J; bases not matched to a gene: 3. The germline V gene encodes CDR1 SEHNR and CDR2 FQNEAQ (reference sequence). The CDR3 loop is CASSSDRGNEQFF. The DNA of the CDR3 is TGTGCCAGCAGTTCGGACAGGGGGAATGAGCAGTTCTTC.

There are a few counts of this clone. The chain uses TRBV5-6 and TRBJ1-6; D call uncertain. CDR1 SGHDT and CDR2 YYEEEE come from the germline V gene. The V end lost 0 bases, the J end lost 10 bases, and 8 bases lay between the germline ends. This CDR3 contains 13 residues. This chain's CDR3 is CASSLGTTSPLHF. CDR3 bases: TGTGCCAGCAGCTTGGGCACAACATCACCCCTCCACTTT.

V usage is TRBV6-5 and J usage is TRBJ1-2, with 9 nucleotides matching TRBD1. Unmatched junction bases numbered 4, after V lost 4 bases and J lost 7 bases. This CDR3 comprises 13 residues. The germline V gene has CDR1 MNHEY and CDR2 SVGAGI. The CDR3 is CASSSGQGLGYTF. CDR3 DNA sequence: TGTGCCAGCAGTTCGGGACAGGGACTTGGCTACACCTTC.

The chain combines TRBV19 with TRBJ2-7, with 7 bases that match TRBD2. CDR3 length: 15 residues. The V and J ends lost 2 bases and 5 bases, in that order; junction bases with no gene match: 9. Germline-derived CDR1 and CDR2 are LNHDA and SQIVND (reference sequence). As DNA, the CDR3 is TGTGCCAGTAGTATAAATGGCGGGAGTAGAAACGAGCAGTACTTC. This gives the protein CASSINGGSRNEQYF.

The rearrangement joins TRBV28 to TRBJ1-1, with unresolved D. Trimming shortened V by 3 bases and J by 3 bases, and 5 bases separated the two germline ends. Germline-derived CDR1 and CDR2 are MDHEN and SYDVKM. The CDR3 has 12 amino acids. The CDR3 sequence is CASSFYDTEAFF. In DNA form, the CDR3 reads TGTGCCAGCAGTTTTTATGACACTGAAGCTTTCTTT.

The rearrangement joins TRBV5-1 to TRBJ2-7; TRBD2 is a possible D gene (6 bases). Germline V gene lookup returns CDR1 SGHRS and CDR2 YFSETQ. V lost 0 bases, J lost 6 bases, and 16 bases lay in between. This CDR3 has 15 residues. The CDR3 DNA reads TGCGCCAGCAGCTTGGCCTCGTCGGGAGCCGGCGAGCAGTACTTC. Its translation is CASSLASSGAGEQYF.

CDR3 sequence (DNA): TGTGCCAGTAAGCAGGGGGTGGAGACAGATACGCAGTATTTT. Translation: CASKQGVETDTQYF. The chain recombines TRBV19 with TRBJ2-3; 7 bases line up with TRBD1. The CDR3 consists of 14 residues. The junction had 7 bases not matched to a gene; V was cut back by 7 bases and J by 3 bases. The germline gives CDR1 LNHDA, CDR2 SQIVND (reference sequence).

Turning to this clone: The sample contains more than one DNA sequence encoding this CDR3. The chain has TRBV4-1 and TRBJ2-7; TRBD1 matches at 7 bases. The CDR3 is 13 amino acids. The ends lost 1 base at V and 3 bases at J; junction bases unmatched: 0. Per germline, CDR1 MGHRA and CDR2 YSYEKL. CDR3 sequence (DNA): TGCGCCAGCAGCCAAGGGGACAGCTACGAGCAGTACTTC. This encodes CASSQGDSYEQYF.